One sample yielded the 25 T cell receptor beta chains listed below, sequenced in a study of T-cell reconstitution after alpha-beta-depleted transplantation in children. A TCRbeta library incorporating unique molecular identifiers was prepared. TCRdb passed the PCR reads through MiXCR, listing each CDR3 protein once. Of roughly 490,000 distinct CDR3 sequences in the sample, 9.5% to 12% were seen once. The source material was PBMCs, mostly from graft donor cells, sampled 180 days after TCRalphabeta/CD19-depleted stem cell transplant. The receptors here all came from a female patient under 10 years old who had a stem cell transplant for aplastic anemia, so the T cells may come from the graft donor.

The rearrangement uses TRBV4-2 and TRBJ2-5; tentative D call: TRBD2 (5 bases). V was shortened by 0 bases and J by 9 bases, with 20 bases between the two germline ends. The germline V gene has CDR1 LGHNA and CDR2 YNFKEQ. The CDR3 runs 16 residues. CDR3 nucleotides: TGTGCCAGCAGCCAAGATAATACTAGAAGGAGAGGCCCCCAGTACTTC. Amino acid sequence: CASSQDNTRRRGPQYF.

This rearrangement joins TRBV28 to TRBJ1-4; tentative D call: TRBD1 (6 bases). V was clipped by 8 bases and J by 7 bases, with 11 bases between them. Per the germline V gene, CDR1 is MDHEN and CDR2 is SYDVKM. The CDR3 loop spans 12 amino acids. CDR3 sequence reads: CASERGAEKLFF. DNA of the CDR3: TGTGCCAGCGAGAGGGGGGCTGAAAAACTGTTTTTT.

At least ten counts were recorded for this clonotype. This rearrangement joins TRBV20-1 to TRBJ2-1; the D gene is possibly TRBD2 (5 bases). The V end was cut by 5 bases, the J end by 3 bases, with 14 bases between. CDR3 length: 14 residues. The germline V gene has CDR1 DFQATT and CDR2 SNEGSKA (reference sequence). The CDR3 sequence: CSARRIPYYNEQFF. CDR3 DNA sequence: TGCAGTGCTCGGAGGATCCCATACTACAATGAGCAGTTCTTC.

The sample holds a few counts of this clonotype. V is TRBV6-5 and J is TRBJ2-7; TRBD2 aligns across 12 bases. Germline V gives CDR1 MNHEY, CDR2 SVGAGI. The CDR3 is 17 residues long. V was clipped by 2 bases and J by 2 bases; unmatched bases: 7. Here the CDR3 reads CASSYHLRTSGTYEQYF. The CDR3 DNA sequence: TGTGCCAGCAGTTACCATCTCCGGACTAGCGGGACCTACGAGCAGTACTTC.

This clonotype showed up many times. The rearrangement uses TRBV11-3 and TRBJ2-1; D is unclear. Between the trimmed V and J ends, which lost 4 bases and 3 bases, there was a span of 10 bases. The CDR3 totals 14 residues. Germline CDR1 reads SGHNT; CDR2 reads YENEEA. Written as DNA, the CDR3 is TGTGCCAGCAGCTCCCGTATAGTCTACAATGAGCAGTTCTTC. As protein: CASSSRIVYNEQFF.

This clonotype was observed a handful of times. This chain links TRBV28 with TRBJ1-2, with 7 positions matching TRBD1. J was trimmed by 8 bases and V by 6 bases; bases with no gene match: 15. This CDR3 region has 15 residues. CDR1 is MDHEN and CDR2 is SYDVKM in the germline V gene. The CDR3 DNA reads TGTGCCAGCAGCACGGACAGCACAGGGGTCGTAGGCTACACCTTC. Translated, it gives CASSTDSTGVVGYTF.

V is TRBV18 and J is TRBJ2-4, with D maybe TRBD1 (6 bases). The CDR3 is 16 amino acids. V lost 3 bases, J lost 0 bases, and 12 bases lay in between. Germline CDR1 and CDR2: KGHSH and LQKENI. The CDR3 DNA reads TGTGCCAGCTCACCCCAGGGGAGCCTAGCCAAAAACATTCAGTACTTC. Protein product: CASSPQGSLAKNIQYF. Full variable domain (remainder filled in from reference TRBV18 and TRBJ2-4): NAGVMQNPRHLVRRRGQEARLRCSPMKGHSHVYWYRQLPEEGLKFMVYLQKENIIDESGMPKERFSAEFPKEGPSILRIQQVVRGDSAAYFCASSPQGSLAKNIQYFGAGTRLSVL.

The sample holds a few counts of this clonotype. The genes are TRBV15 and TRBJ2-3, with D tentatively TRBD2 (6 bases). The CDR3 runs 13 residues. Germline assignment: CDR1 LNHNV and CDR2 YYDKDF (reference sequence). V shed 7 bases and J shed 1 base, with 9 bases lying between them. The CDR3 loop reads CATMERGTDTQYF. CDR3 in DNA: TGTGCCACCATGGAGCGGGGCACAGATACGCAGTATTTT.

This chain connects TRBV7-9 to TRBJ2-5; the match to TRBD2 covers 8 bases. The CDR3 is 15 amino acids. CDR1 SEHNR and CDR2 FQNEAQ come from the germline V gene (reference sequence). Losses at the gene ends were 5 bases for V and 2 bases for J; bases not matched to a gene: 7. The CDR3, as DNA: TGTGCCAGCAGCCTTAGCGGGAACCGACAAGAGACCCAGTACTTC. Translation gives CASSLSGNRQETQYF.

The chain employs TRBV4-3 and TRBJ2-1, with D tentatively TRBD1 (7 bases). Trimming left V 3 bases short and J 4 bases short, with 16 bases between. This CDR3 comprises 16 residues. The germline V gene has CDR1 LGHNA and CDR2 YSLEER. In nucleotides, the CDR3 is TGCGCCAGCAGCCAGGAGGGACAGTACCTATACAATGAGCAGTTCTTC. Translation: CASSQEGQYLYNEQFF.

The chain couples TRBV12-3 or TRBV12-4 to TRBJ2-1; 8 positions match TRBD2. V shed 3 bases and J 4 bases; nucleotides not matched to a gene: 5. The CDR3 sequence is 15 residues long. The DNA of the CDR3 is TGTGCCAGCAGTTTCAGGCAGCGGGAGTACAATGAGCAGTTCTTC. This encodes CASSFRQREYNEQFF.

The chain employs TRBV4-3 and TRBJ2-7; 10 nucleotides line up with TRBD2. V shed 0 bases and J 2 bases; nucleotides not matched to a gene: 16. Per germline, CDR1 LGHNA and CDR2 YSLEER. There are 20 residues in the CDR3. This CDR3 reads CASSQEAVVAGGLNPYEQYF. CDR3 bases: TGCGCCAGCAGCCAAGAAGCGGTAGTAGCGGGAGGTCTTAATCCCTACGAGCAGTACTTC.

The rearrangement uses TRBV30 and TRBJ2-7, with D hard to call. CDR3 length: 12 amino acids. The germline CDR1 and CDR2 sequences are GTSNPN and SVGIG (reference sequence). Trimming removed 0 bases from V and 2 bases from J, with 5 bases in between. CDR3 bases: TGTGCCTGGAGTGTCGGCCCCTACGAGCAGTACTTC. Translating it yields CAWSVGPYEQYF.

The CDR3 loop is CSAFTGSDYGYTF. The CDR3, as DNA: TGCAGTGCTTTTACAGGGTCGGACTATGGCTACACCTTC. The V gene is TRBV20-1, the J gene TRBJ1-2; D may be TRBD1 (6 bases). From germline, CDR1 is DFQATT and CDR2 SNEGSKA (reference sequence). V was clipped by 5 bases and J by 3 bases, with 13 bases between them. The CDR3 contains 13 residues.

The sample holds a few counts of this clonotype. The genes are TRBV12-3 or TRBV12-4 and TRBJ2-2; D ambiguous. The V end was cut by 6 bases, the J end by 7 bases, with 15 bases between. This CDR3 has 14 residues. CDR3 protein: CASSPLWRSGELFF. CDR3 in DNA: TGTGCCAGCAGCCCCCTTTGGAGAAGCGGGGAGCTGTTTTTT.

The V gene is TRBV20-1, the J gene TRBJ1-5; D remains ambiguous. The CDR3 sequence is 14 residues long. Trimming took 4 bases from V and 4 from J, leaving 14 bases between them. CDR1 and CDR2 from the germline V gene are DFQATT and SNEGSKA (reference sequence). Here the CDR3 DNA reads TGCAGTGCTATGCAAGACAATATAAATCAGCCCCAGCATTTT. This encodes CSAMQDNINQPQHF.

This clonotype was recorded at least ten times. The chain links TRBV5-1 to TRBJ2-2, with TRBD2 as a possible D gene (7 bases). V was pared by 4 bases and J by 1 base, with 20 bases between. The CDR3 sequence is 18 residues long. The germline V gene has CDR1 SGHRS and CDR2 YFSETQ. DNA of the CDR3: TGCGCCAGCAGCCCTCGGGGGGCCGCTAAGAGGAACACCGGGGAGCTGTTTTTT. This codes for CASSPRGAAKRNTGELFF.

The chain carries TRBV4-3 and TRBJ2-2; D may be TRBD2 (6 bases). V gave up 3 bases and J gave up 1 base, with 15 bases separating them. In germline, CDR1 is LGHNA, CDR2 YSLEER. The CDR3 has 17 residues. The CDR3 region has the DNA TGCGCCAGCAGCCAGTGGCGGGGCCTACTGAACACCGGGGAGCTGTTTTTT. This sequence encodes CASSQWRGLLNTGELFF.

This clonotype was found a few times. V and J are TRBV19 and TRBJ1-5; D remains unclear. The germline V gene has CDR1 LNHDA and CDR2 SQIVND (reference sequence). With 6 bases removed from V and 5 bases from J, the gap between germline ends came to 11 bases. This CDR3 has 13 amino acids. The CDR3 DNA reads as TGTGCCAGTAGCCTCAGACTTGATCAGCCCCAGCATTTT. As protein: CASSLRLDQPQHF. Full variable domain (rest looked up from reference TRBV19 and TRBJ1-5): DGGITQSPKYLFRKEGQNVTLSCEQNLNHDAMYWYRQDPGQGLRLIYYSQIVNDFQKGDIAEGYSVSREKKESFPLTVTSAQKNPTAFYLCASSLRLDQPQHFGDGTRLSIL.

With regard to this clonotype: Its ends do not fully match the called genes, so a read error is possible. V gene TRBV5-1 combines with J gene TRBJ2-2; possible D gene TRBD2, 6 bases. This CDR3 comprises 15 residues. Germline V gene lookup returns CDR1 SGHRS and CDR2 YFSETQ. CDR3 region: CASSGRGSITGKLFF. CDR3 nucleotide sequence: TGCGCCAGCAGCGGTCGGGGGTCCATCACCGGGAAGCTGTTTTTT.

This chain joins TRBV12-3 or TRBV12-4 and TRBJ1-2; the match to TRBD1 covers 10 bases. The V and J ends lost 8 bases and 4 bases, in that order; junction bases with no gene match: 4. The CDR3 covers 13 residues. The CDR3 DNA reads TGTGCCAGCTGGACAGGGGGGGCCTATGGCTACACCTTC. Translation gives CASWTGGAYGYTF.

This clonotype was recorded a few times. This rearrangement joins TRBV5-5 to TRBJ2-7, with D perhaps TRBD2 (5 bases). Trimming left V 4 bases short and J 2 bases short, with 10 bases between. The CDR3 contains 13 residues. Per the germline V gene, CDR1 is SGHKS and CDR2 is YYEKEE (reference sequence). This CDR3 is CASSQRDTYEQYV. DNA of the CDR3: TGTGCCAGCAGCCAACGGGATACCTACGAGCAGTACGTC.

This clonotype was observed at least ten times. The chain has TRBV3-1 and TRBJ2-5; D gene uncertain. Germline V gene data show CDR1 as LGHDT and CDR2 as YNNKEL (reference sequence). This CDR3 is 13 amino acids long. V lost 1 base, J lost 5 bases, and 8 bases lay in between. The CDR3, as DNA: TGTGCCAGCAGCCAAGGCAGGCTGGAGACCCAGTACTTC. Translating gives CASSQGRLETQYF.

This clonotype was seen a handful of times. V and J are TRBV20-1 and TRBJ1-2; 10 bases are a match to TRBD1. The CDR3 covers 13 residues. Losses at the gene ends were 6 bases for V and 6 bases for J; bases not matched to a gene: 7. Looked up from germline, CDR1 is DFQATT and CDR2 is SNEGSKA (reference sequence). This chain's CDR3 is CSATTGGSNGYTF. DNA for the CDR3: TGCAGTGCAACGACAGGGGGCAGCAATGGCTACACCTTC.

In its sample, this clonotype was seen a few times. The genes are TRBV12-3 or TRBV12-4 and TRBJ2-7; possible D gene TRBD1, 5 bases. V lost 5 bases, J lost 2 bases, and 10 bases lay in between. CDR3 size: 13 residues. CDR3 residues: CASSRTLTYEQYF. The CDR3 DNA follows: TGTGCCAGCAGTAGGACACTCACCTACGAGCAGTACTTC.